These 22 T cell receptor beta chains share one sample of origin, sequenced in a study of neoadjuvant anti-PD-1 for oral cavity cancer. The time point here: after neoadjuvant nivolumab, at surgical resection. The repertoire was sequenced with immunoSEQ multiplex PCR; TCRdb's copy has only in-frame clones and lacks some. The profile shows roughly 1,400 clones, about half of them singletons. Specimen: tumor tissue, collected after nivolumab (anti-PD-1) treatment. These receptors all come from a person aged 35 to 85 with oral cavity squamous cell carcinoma.

This clone is categorized as large. The chain has TRBV19 and TRBJ2-5, with D perhaps being TRBD1 or TRBD2 (5 bases each). The length of the CDR3 is 13 residues. V was cut by 3 bases and J by 5 bases, with 10 bases left in between. The germline CDR1 and CDR2 sequences are LNHDA and SQIVND (reference sequence). The DNA for the CDR3 is TGTGCCAGTAGTATTCGGGGCAGGGAGACCCAGTACTTC. Translated, it gives CASSIRGRETQYF.

This clone has only a few counts. J is TRBJ2-5 and V is TRBV6-6; a possible D gene is TRBD1 (6 bases). CDR1 MNHNY and CDR2 SVGAGI come from the germline V gene (reference sequence). The CDR3 loop spans 15 amino acids. Trimming took 2 bases from V and 5 from J, leaving 15 bases between them. DNA for the CDR3: TGTGCCAGCAGTTACCAGGGGTCCTTGGGGGAGACCCAGTACTTC. Protein product: CASSYQGSLGETQYF.

This clone was counted a few times. CDR3 bases: TGTGCCATCAGCTCAGGGACAGATAAAAACATTCAGTACTTC. This translates into CAISSGTDKNIQYF. The chain joins TRBV10-3 to TRBJ2-4; 7 bases line up with TRBD1. The V and J ends lost 6 bases and 4 bases, in that order; junction bases with no gene match: 6. Germline-derived CDR1 and CDR2 are ENHRY and SYGVKD. The CDR3 extends over 14 amino acids.

The rearrangement uses TRBV19 and TRBJ2-7; TRBD2 matches at 8 bases. This CDR3 comprises 15 residues. The V segment lost 5 bases and the J segment 0 bases; nucleotides outside the gene matches: 6. CDR1 and CDR2 (germline): LNHDA, SQIVND (reference sequence). CDR3 sequence: CASSLAGLPSYEQYF. As DNA, the CDR3 is TGTGCCAGTAGTTTAGCGGGACTTCCCTCCTACGAGCAGTACTTC.

The chain combines TRBV4-1 with TRBJ2-3; D is unresolved. Germline assignment: CDR1 MGHRA and CDR2 YSYEKL. The CDR3 sequence is 16 residues long. Trimming stripped 1 base from V and 2 bases from J, with 13 bases between. CDR3 amino acids: CASSQVYGPSTDTQYF. CDR3 in DNA: TGCGCCAGCAGCCAAGTCTACGGGCCCTCCACAGATACGCAGTATTTT.

The chain recombines TRBV6-1 with TRBJ1-4; 9 bases line up with TRBD1. Germline V gives CDR1 MNHNS, CDR2 SASEGT. The CDR3 spans 15 residues. The V segment lost 2 bases and the J segment 5 bases; nucleotides outside the gene matches: 3. In DNA form, the CDR3 reads TGTGCCAGCAGTGAAACCGGGACAGGGAATGAAAAACTGTTTTTT. Amino acids: CASSETGTGNEKLFF.

In its sample, this clone was seen a few times. This rearrangement joins TRBV19 to TRBJ2-5; 7 bases align to TRBD2. The CDR3 sequence is 15 residues long. Trimming removed 4 bases from V and 3 bases from J; junction bases left unmatched: 8. Germline lookup yields CDR1 LNHDA and CDR2 SQIVND (reference sequence). CDR3 nucleotide sequence: TGTGCCAGTAGTACAGGGAGGACTAGTAAAGAGACCCAGTACTTC. This sequence encodes CASSTGRTSKETQYF.

The chain is built from TRBV4-1 and TRBJ2-2, with D unclear. In germline, CDR1 is MGHRA, CDR2 YSYEKL. V lost 2 bases to trimming and J lost 1 base, with 8 bases between them. The CDR3 extends over 15 amino acids. The CDR3 protein is CASSQPFENTGELFF. In DNA form, the CDR3 reads TGCGCCAGCAGCCAACCCTTTGAGAACACCGGGGAGCTGTTTTTT.

V usage is TRBV28 and J usage is TRBJ2-7; possibly TRBD1 for D (6 bases). V was pared by 5 bases and J by 0 bases, with 17 bases between. The CDR3 covers 16 residues. Germline V CDR1 and CDR2: MDHEN, SYDVKM. The CDR3 DNA follows: TGTGCCAGCAGTCCCGTGGGGGCATCGAGCTCCTACGAGCAGTACTTC. Residues: CASSPVGASSSYEQYF.

This sequence joins TRBV7-2 and TRBJ2-7, with D perhaps being TRBD1 or TRBD2 (5 bases each). The CDR3 spans 15 residues. V gave up 6 bases and J gave up 0 bases, with 15 bases separating them. Germline CDR1 and CDR2: SGHTA and FQGNSA. CDR3 DNA: TGTGCCAGCAGTACCCAAGCCGGGACCTCCTACGAGCAGTACTTC. It specifies CASSTQAGTSYEQYF.

This clone was found a few times. The gene calls are TRBV7-9 and TRBJ2-1; D is unclear. Germline V gene sequence: CDR1 SEHNR, CDR2 FQNEAQ (reference sequence). V was clipped by 5 bases and J by 3 bases, with 17 bases between them. The CDR3 contains 16 residues. The CDR3 DNA reads as TGTGCCAGCAGCCCCCCTGGGCGTGGTGGCTACAATGAGCAGTTCTTC. Protein product: CASSPPGRGGYNEQFF. The entire variable domain, with the rest obtained from reference TRBV7-9 and TRBJ2-1, is as follows: DTGVSQNPRHKITKRGQNVTFRCDPISEHNRLYWYRQTLGQGPEFLTYFQNEAQLEKSRLLSDRFSAERPKGSFSTLEIQRTEQGDSAMYLCASSPPGRGGYNEQFFGPGTRLTVL.

The chain employs TRBV7-9 and TRBJ1-4, with unresolved D. The V end lost 0 bases, the J end lost 5 bases, and 10 bases lay between the germline ends. The V gene's germline CDR1 is SEHNR and CDR2 FQNEAQ (reference sequence). The CDR3 has 15 amino acids. The CDR3, as DNA: TGTGCCAGCAGCTTAGCGACGGCCCCAAATGAAAAACTGTTTTTT. Translation: CASSLATAPNEKLFF.

This clone turned up a few times. The J gene is TRBJ2-1, the V gene TRBV11-2; no clear D gene. Germline values: CDR1 SGHAT, CDR2 FQNNGV. The CDR3 length is 15 residues. V gave up 4 bases and J gave up 7 bases, with 17 bases separating them. CDR3 DNA: TGTGCCAGCAGCTCTTCGTCCGGGTTGCCGAATGAGCAGTTCTTC. This encodes CASSSSSGLPNEQFF.

The chain joins TRBV20-1 to TRBJ1-2, with no clear D. CDR3 size: 11 residues. Germline assignment: CDR1 DFQATT and CDR2 SNEGSKA (reference sequence). Trimming took off 3 bases at V and 5 bases at J, with 7 bases between the two ends. For the CDR3, the DNA is TGCAGTGCTAGTCTGGGTTATGGCTACACCTTC. This encodes CSASLGYGYTF.

The rearrangement uses TRBV10-2 and TRBJ2-7, with D perhaps matching TRBD1 or TRBD2 (5 bases each). The CDR3 is 16 residues long. Germline lookup yields CDR1 WSHSY and CDR2 SAAADI. Trimming removed 6 bases from V and 5 bases from J, with 23 bases in between. Here the CDR3 DNA reads TGCGCCAGCAGGCGCTTCATCACCGGGGCTAAGGACGAGCAGTACTTC. This gives the protein CASRRFITGAKDEQYF.

This chain connects TRBV6-5 to TRBJ1-3; unclear D gene. This CDR3 spans 15 amino acids. Trimming stripped 10 bases from V and 0 bases from J, with 16 bases between. Germline V gives CDR1 MNHEY, CDR2 SVGAGI. The CDR3 DNA sequence: TGTGCCACCGCGGTTCGGTTGGGCTCTGGAAACACCATATATTTT. Protein product: CATAVRLGSGNTIYF.

CDR3 protein: CSVEVATLREQYF. Here the CDR3 DNA reads TGCAGCGTTGAAGTGGCGACATTACGCGAGCAGTACTTC. The chain is built from TRBV29-1 and TRBJ2-7; no reliable D call. The CDR3 contains 13 residues. Trimming left V 1 base short and J 6 bases short, with 13 bases between. CDR1 is SQVTM and CDR2 is ANQGSEA in the germline V gene.

The table lists this clone with a few counts. This sequence joins TRBV9 and TRBJ2-1; D unclear. Trimming removed 0 bases at V and 5 bases at J, with 9 bases between. There are 14 residues in the CDR3. The germline gives CDR1 SGDLS, CDR2 YYNGEE. For the CDR3, the DNA is TGTGCCAGCAGCGTAGGACCGGTCCACAATGAGCAGTTCTTC. Its protein product is CASSVGPVHNEQFF.

The chain joins TRBV30 to TRBJ1-5, with 7 bases matching TRBD1. The length of the CDR3 is 15 residues. V was clipped by 0 bases and J by 2 bases; unmatched bases: 4. CDR1 and CDR2 (germline): GTSNPN, SVGIG (reference sequence). The CDR3 loop reads CAWSVQGVGNQPQHF. The CDR3 DNA is TGTGCCTGGAGTGTCCAGGGGGTGGGCAATCAGCCCCAGCATTTT. The entire variable domain, with the rest obtained from reference TRBV30 and TRBJ1-5, is as follows: SQTIHQWPATLVQPVGSPLSLECTVEGTSNPNLYWYRQAAGRGLQLLFYSVGIGQISSEVPQNLSASRPQDRQFILSSKKLLLSDSGFYLCAWSVQGVGNQPQHFGDGTRLSIL.

CDR3: CASSPHPTPLAVDEQFF. DNA of the CDR3: TGTGCCAGCAGTCCTCACCCCACACCCCTAGCAGTGGATGAGCAGTTCTTC. J is TRBJ2-1 and V is TRBV28; tentatively, D is TRBD2 (5 bases). V lost 5 bases to trimming and J lost 8 bases, with 25 bases between them. The CDR3 consists of 17 residues. In germline, CDR1 is MDHEN, CDR2 SYDVKM.

This clone has only a few counts. The chain uses TRBV28 and TRBJ2-7; TRBD1 might be the D (6 bases). V shed 4 bases and J shed 0 bases, with 13 bases lying between them. This CDR3 contains 15 residues. Per the germline V gene, CDR1 is MDHEN and CDR2 is SYDVKM. DNA for the CDR3: TGTGCCAGCAGTTCCCGACAGGCGCGCTCCTACGAGCAGTACTTC. Translated, it gives CASSSRQARSYEQYF.

The table lists this clone with a few counts. CDR3 in DNA: TGTGCCAGCAGCGAAGGGACTAGCGCTTACTACGAGCAGTACTTC. Translated: CASSEGTSAYYEQYF. This chain joins TRBV14 and TRBJ2-7, with TRBD2 matching 10 bases. Germline lookup yields CDR1 SGHDN and CDR2 FVKESK. The trim removed 5 bases at V and 3 bases at J, leaving 7 bases unmatched. The CDR3 has 15 residues. Using reference TRBV14 and TRBJ2-7 for the parts outside the CDR3, the full variable domain is EAGVTQFPSHSVIEKGQTVTLRCDPISGHDNLYWYRRVMGKEIKFLLHFVKESKQDESGMPNNRFLAERTGGTYSTLKVQPAELEDSGVYFCASSEGTSAYYEQYFGPGTRLTVT.